A selection of T cell receptor beta chains follows, all from one sample in a study of blood T cell repertoires in COVID-19. TCRdb keeps only in-frame clones here, not all; method: immunoSEQ multiplex PCR. The table records 200,000 to 300,000 clones, about nine tenths of them present only once. Sequences were obtained from PBMCs or T cells enriched from blood (not recorded which). Receptor source: a woman aged 40 to 50 with acute COVID-19. Each CDR3 is given with its conserved first and last residue. A D gene is named only where the DNA matches it firmly. Some rows have no size entry. The others give once, few or many, or a class for an expanded clone.

V gene: TRBV10-2; J gene: TRBJ1-2; clone size: NA; D gene: NA; CDR3 protein: CASSGPLVTNYGYTF; CDR3 DNA: TGCGCCAGCAGCGGACCACTAGTAACTAACTATGGCTACACCTTC
V gene: TRBV7-9; J gene: TRBJ1-4; clone size: NA; D gene: TRBD1; CDR3 protein: CATQQGVNEKLFF; CDR3 DNA: TGTGCCACCCAACAGGGGGTTAATGAAAAACTGTTTTTT
V gene: TRBV18; J gene: TRBJ1-3; clone size: once; D gene: TRBD1; CDR3 protein: CASSPRVGTGAAVGNTIYF; CDR3 DNA: TGTGCCAGCTCACCGCGGGTCGGGACAGGGGCGGCGGTTGGAAACACCATATATTTT
V gene: TRBV28; J gene: TRBJ1-2; clone size: NA; D gene: NA; CDR3 protein: CASSLRGAYGYTF; CDR3 DNA: TGTGCCAGCAGTTTACGGGGGGCGTATGGCTACACCTTC
V gene: TRBV6-5; J gene: TRBJ2-3; clone size: NA; D gene: TRBD2; CDR3 protein: CASSRAAGAEDTQYF; CDR3 DNA: TGTGCCAGCAGTCGAGCAGCGGGAGCTGAAGATACGCAGTATTTT
V gene: TRBV2; J gene: TRBJ2-3; clone size: NA; D gene: TRBD2; CDR3 protein: CASSETSWDTDTQYF; CDR3 DNA: TGTGCCAGCAGTGAGACTAGCTGGGACACAGATACGCAGTATTTT
V gene: TRBV20-1; J gene: TRBJ1-1; clone size: NA; D gene: NA; CDR3 protein: CSASMTGRGAFF; CDR3 DNA: TGCAGTGCTAGTATGACCGGAAGGGGCGCTTTCTTT
V gene: TRBV29-1; J gene: TRBJ1-2; clone size: NA; D gene: NA; CDR3 protein: CSHQGASPDSYGYTF; CDR3 DNA: TGCAGCCATCAAGGGGCGAGCCCTGATTCATATGGCTACACCTTC
V gene: TRBV19; J gene: TRBJ1-6; clone size: NA; D gene: TRBD1; CDR3 protein: CASNPTGTFNSPLHF; CDR3 DNA: TGTGCCAGTAACCCGACAGGGACTTTTAATTCACCCCTCCACTTT
V gene: TRBV2; J gene: TRBJ1-3; clone size: NA; D gene: NA; CDR3 protein: CASSGLQYSGNTIYF; CDR3 DNA: TGTGCCAGCAGTGGGCTGCAGTACTCTGGAAACACCATATATTTT
V gene: TRBV19; J gene: TRBJ2-5; clone size: NA; D gene: NA; CDR3 protein: CASSITGAAETQYF; CDR3 DNA: TGTGCCAGTAGTATTACGGGAGCGGCCGAGACCCAGTACTTC
V gene: TRBV28; J gene: TRBJ2-7; clone size: once; D gene: TRBD1; CDR3 protein: CASSFGRIWDRVSYEQYF; CDR3 DNA: TGTGCCAGCAGTTTTGGCCGTATCTGGGACAGGGTATCCTACGAGCAGTACTTC
V gene: TRBV2; J gene: TRBJ2-3; clone size: NA; D gene: TRBD1; CDR3 protein: CASKQGAGRGDTQYF; CDR3 DNA: TGTGCCAGCAAGCAGGGGGCAGGACGGGGAGATACGCAGTATTTT
V gene: TRBV19; J gene: TRBJ2-5; clone size: NA; D gene: TRBD1; CDR3 protein: CASSQGTGVGETQYF; CDR3 DNA: TGTGCCAGTAGTCAGGGAACAGGGGTGGGAGAGACCCAGTACTTC
V gene: TRBV4-3; J gene: TRBJ1-2; clone size: NA; D gene: TRBD1; CDR3 protein: CASSHPSTGQGDYGYTF; CDR3 DNA: TGCGCCAGCAGCCACCCCTCGACCGGGCAGGGGGACTATGGCTACACCTTC
V gene: TRBV12-3/TRBV12-4; J gene: TRBJ1-5; clone size: NA; D gene: NA; CDR3 protein: CASSPDYYQPQHF; CDR3 DNA: TGTGCCAGCAGCCCGGACTACTATCAGCCCCAGCATTTT
V gene: TRBV6-1; J gene: TRBJ2-4; clone size: NA; D gene: NA; CDR3 protein: CASSEGAVWRNIQYF; CDR3 DNA: TGTGCCAGCAGTGAGGGGGCGGTCTGGAGAAACATTCAGTACTTC
V gene: TRBV27; J gene: TRBJ2-5; clone size: NA; D gene: NA; CDR3 protein: CASSRVVLAEGETQYF; CDR3 DNA: TGTGCCAGCAGCCGAGTGGTATTAGCGGAGGGAGAGACCCAGTACTTC
V gene: TRBV19; J gene: TRBJ2-1; clone size: NA; D gene: NA; CDR3 protein: CASSIFAAGPRNEQFF; CDR3 DNA: TGTGCCAGTAGTATCTTTGCGGCGGGACCCCGGAATGAGCAGTTCTTC
V gene: TRBV24-1; J gene: TRBJ2-1; clone size: NA; D gene: NA; CDR3 protein: CATSDVGAGVRSYNEQFF; CDR3 DNA: TGTGCCACCAGTGATGTAGGAGCGGGTGTTCGTTCCTACAATGAGCAGTTCTTC
V gene: TRBV28; J gene: TRBJ2-5; clone size: NA; D gene: TRBD2; CDR3 protein: CASQGLGRDQETQYF; CDR3 DNA: TGTGCCAGCCAGGGCCTGGGGAGGGACCAAGAGACCCAGTACTTC
V gene: TRBV6-5; J gene: TRBJ2-2; clone size: once; D gene: NA; CDR3 protein: CASSYVASPGELFF; CDR3 DNA: TGTGCCAGCAGTTATGTGGCTTCCCCCGGGGAGCTGTTTTTT
V gene: TRBV27; J gene: TRBJ1-2; clone size: NA; D gene: TRBD1; CDR3 protein: CASSLRDRGDYYGYTF; CDR3 DNA: TGTGCCAGCAGTTTACGTGACAGGGGCGATTACTATGGCTACACCTTC
V gene: TRBV18; J gene: TRBJ2-3; clone size: once; D gene: TRBD2; CDR3 protein: CASSPDTSGSSYDTQYF; CDR3 DNA: TGTGCCAGCTCACCAGATACTAGCGGGAGTAGTTACGATACGCAGTATTTT
V gene: TRBV10-3; J gene: TRBJ1-6; clone size: NA; D gene: TRBD1; CDR3 protein: CAISESSRGLSPLHF; CDR3 DNA: TGTGCCATCAGTGAGTCGTCCAGGGGGCTCTCACCCCTCCACTTT